This T cell receptor (beta chain) stems from a study of blood T cells in healthy people across ages. Study-wide points: Estimates of total diversity, which came from one million sequenced T cells, were considered to be underestimates.

In its sample, this clonotype was seen a few times. Its antigen remains unidentified. Germline V gives CDR1 SGHVS, CDR2 FQNEAQ. Trimming pared 5 bases from V and 7 bases from J, leaving 23 bases between. The CDR3 length is 16 residues. Combining a sample-barcoded 5' primer with a J-beta primer mix, a second PCR ran for roughly 6 to 12 cycles. MiXCR, run by TCRdb on the 5' RACE reads, gives a single entry per CDR3 protein. Of about a million distinct CDR3 sequences in the sample, 35% to 40% were seen once. The TCR originated in a man younger than 30 in good health. Source material: blood. The V call is TRBV7-8, the J call TRBJ1-1; D may be TRBD1 (6 bases). In DNA form, the CDR3 reads TGTGCCAGCAGCCCTCTCCAGGGGCCCATCAAGGGTGAAGCTTTCTTT. As protein: CASSPLQGPIKGEAFF.